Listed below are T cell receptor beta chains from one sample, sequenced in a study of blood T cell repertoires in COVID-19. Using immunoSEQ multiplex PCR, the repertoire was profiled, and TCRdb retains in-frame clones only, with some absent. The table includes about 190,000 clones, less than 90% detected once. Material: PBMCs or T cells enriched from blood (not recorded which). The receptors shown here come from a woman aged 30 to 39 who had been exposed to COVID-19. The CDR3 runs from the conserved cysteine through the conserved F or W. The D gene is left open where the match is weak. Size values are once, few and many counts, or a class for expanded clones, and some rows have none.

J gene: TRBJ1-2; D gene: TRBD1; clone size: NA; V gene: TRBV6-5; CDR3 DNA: TGTGCCAGCTCCCTCGGGACAGGGGATGGCTACACCTTC; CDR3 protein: CASSLGTGDGYTF
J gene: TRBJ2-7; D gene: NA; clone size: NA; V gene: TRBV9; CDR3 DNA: TGTGCCAGCAGCGTAGACAGTCAGGGGCCCTACGAGCAGTACTTC; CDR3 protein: CASSVDSQGPYEQYF
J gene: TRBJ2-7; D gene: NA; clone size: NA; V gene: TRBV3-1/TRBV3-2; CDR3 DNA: TGTGCCAGCAGCCAAATACTAGGGTCGGACGAGCAGTACTTC; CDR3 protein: CASSQILGSDEQYF
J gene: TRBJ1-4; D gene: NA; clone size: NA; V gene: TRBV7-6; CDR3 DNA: TGTGCCAGCAGCTTAGTTCGGGAAAAACTGTTTTTT; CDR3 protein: CASSLVREKLFF
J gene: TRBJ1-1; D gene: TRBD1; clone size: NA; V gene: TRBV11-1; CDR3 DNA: TGTGCCAGCAGCCCAGGGACAGCGTGGGGTGAAGCTTTCTTT; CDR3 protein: CASSPGTAWGEAFF
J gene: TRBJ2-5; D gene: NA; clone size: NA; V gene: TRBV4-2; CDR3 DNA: TGTGCCAGCAGCCAAGGGTCAGGGGAAGAGACCCAGTACTTC; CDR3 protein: CASSQGSGEETQYF
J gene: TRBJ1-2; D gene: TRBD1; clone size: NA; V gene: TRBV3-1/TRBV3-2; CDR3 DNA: TGTGCCAGCACCCTCCGCGGGCCACAGGGGAGCGGCTACACCTTC; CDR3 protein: CASTLRGPQGSGYTF
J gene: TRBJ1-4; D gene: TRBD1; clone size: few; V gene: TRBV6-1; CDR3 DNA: TGTGCCAGCAGTGAGGCCTACAGGGGGCGCGAAGAAAAACTGTTTTTT; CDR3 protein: CASSEAYRGREEKLFF
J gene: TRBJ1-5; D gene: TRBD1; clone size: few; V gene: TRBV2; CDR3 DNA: TGTGCCAGCAGTCCGGGACAGGATGGAAGACAGCCCCAGCATTTT; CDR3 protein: CASSPGQDGRQPQHF
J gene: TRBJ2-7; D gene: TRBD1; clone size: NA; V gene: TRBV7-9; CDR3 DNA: TGTGCCAGCAGCTTAGACGGGACAGGGACATACGAGCAGTACTTC; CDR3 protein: CASSLDGTGTYEQYF
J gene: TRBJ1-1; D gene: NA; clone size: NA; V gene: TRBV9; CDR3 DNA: TGTGCCAGCAGCGTAGGGGCCGCGGGAGAGAACACTGAAGCTTTCTTT; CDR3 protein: CASSVGAAGENTEAFF
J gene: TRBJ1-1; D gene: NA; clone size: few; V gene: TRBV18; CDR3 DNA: TGTGCCAGCTCAAAAGAGATGTACCAGAACACTGAAGCTTTCTTT; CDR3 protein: CASSKEMYQNTEAFF
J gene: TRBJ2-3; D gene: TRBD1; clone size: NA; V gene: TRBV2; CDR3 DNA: TGTGCCAGCAGTGAATGGGATTCTGGACAGGGGTTATATACGCAGTATTTT; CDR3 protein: CASSEWDSGQGLYTQYF
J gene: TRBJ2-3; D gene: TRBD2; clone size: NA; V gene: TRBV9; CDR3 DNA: TGTGCCAGCAGCGTATCACGGGCTAGCGGGGCGGGAGGTACGCAGTATTTT; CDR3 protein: CASSVSRASGAGGTQYF
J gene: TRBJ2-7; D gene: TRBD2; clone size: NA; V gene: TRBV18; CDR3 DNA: TGTGCCAGCTCACCGGTACTAGCGGGGGGCTACGAGCAGTACTTC; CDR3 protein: CASSPVLAGGYEQYF